This passage covers 18 T cell receptor beta chains from one sample sequenced in a study of blood T cells in healthy people across ages. A second PCR of about 7 to 12 cycles used a sample-barcoded 5' primer and a J-beta primer mix. One entry per CDR3 protein results from TCRdb running MiXCR on the 5' RACE reads. In the table there are about 1,800,000 distinct CDR3 sequences, 28% of which are singletons. The specimen sequenced was blood. The receptors here all came from a woman aged 30 to 39 in good health.

This sequence joins TRBV20-1 and TRBJ1-1; a weak D match, TRBD1 (6 bases). The germline gives CDR1 DFQATT, CDR2 SNEGSKA (reference sequence). The V gene lost 1 base and the J gene lost 0 bases, with 12 bases spanning the gap. The CDR3 loop spans 15 amino acids. The chain's CDR3 is CSARARGDMNTEAFF. CDR3 DNA sequence: TGCAGTGCTAGAGCTCGAGGGGACATGAACACTGAAGCTTTCTTT.

This chain connects TRBV20-1 to TRBJ2-5; the match to TRBD1 covers 9 bases. Germline CDR1 DFQATT, CDR2 SNEGSKA (reference sequence). This CDR3 has 14 amino acids. The J segment lost 1 base and the V segment lost 4 bases, leaving 4 bases of the junction unmatched. The CDR3 region is CSAMDRGSQETQYF. Written as DNA, the CDR3 is TGCAGTGCTATGGACAGGGGCAGCCAAGAGACCCAGTACTTC.

A few counts support this clonotype. The rearrangement joins TRBV2 to TRBJ2-5, with TRBD1 identical over 7 bases. Unmatched junction bases numbered 8, after V lost 7 bases and J lost 3 bases. Germline V lookup: CDR1 SNHLY, CDR2 FYNNEI. The CDR3 extends over 14 amino acids. The CDR3 bases are TGTGCCAGCAAAGACCTGACAGGGAAAGAGACCCAGTACTTC. It specifies CASKDLTGKETQYF. Based on the CDR3 plus reference TRBV2 and TRBJ2-5, the full variable domain is EPEVTQTPSHQVTQMGQEVILRCVPISNHLYFYWYRQILGQKVEFLVSFYNNEISEKSEIFDDQFSVERPDGSNFTLKIRSTKLEDSAMYFCASKDLTGKETQYFGPGTRLLVL.

The chain couples TRBV7-2 to TRBJ2-5; a weak D match, TRBD1 (6 bases). CDR1 SGHTA and CDR2 FQGNSA come from the germline V gene. The CDR3 loop spans 14 amino acids. Trimming left V 4 bases short and J 7 bases short, with 16 bases between. The DNA for the CDR3 is TGTGCCAGCAGCTCGCAGCCACTCAGGGGGACCCAGTACTTC. Its translation is CASSSQPLRGTQYF. The entire variable domain, with the rest obtained from reference TRBV7-2 and TRBJ2-5, is as follows: GAGVSQSPSNKVTEKGKDVELRCDPISGHTALYWYRQSLGQGLEFLIYFQGNSAPDKSGLPSDRFSAERTGGSVSTLTIQRTQQEDSAVYLCASSSQPLRGTQYFGPGTRLLVL.

V usage is TRBV28 and J usage is TRBJ2-1, with 10 nucleotides matching TRBD2. The V segment lost 7 bases and the J segment 7 bases; nucleotides outside the gene matches: 7. The germline V gene has CDR1 MDHEN and CDR2 SYDVKM. The CDR3 runs 14 residues. The CDR3 DNA sequence: TGTGCCAGCACAAGGGGACTAGCGAAGAATGAGCAGTTCTTC. As protein: CASTRGLAKNEQFF.

This clonotype was recorded at least ten times. The genes are TRBV9 and TRBJ1-6, with 7 bases fitting TRBD1. Germline CDR1 reads SGDLS; CDR2 reads YYNGEE. The CDR3 contains 16 residues. Germline trimming cut 3 bases from V and 5 bases from J; bases unmatched to any gene: 8. The chain's CDR3 is CASSGYSGTDNSPLHF. In DNA, the CDR3 is TGTGCCAGCAGCGGTTACTCCGGGACAGATAATTCACCCCTCCACTTT.

This clonotype was seen many times. The chain is built from TRBV2 and TRBJ2-4; TRBD1 agrees at 8 bases. V shed 3 bases, J shed 8 bases, and the junction held 3 bases outside the gene matches. Germline V gene lookup returns CDR1 SNHLY and CDR2 FYNNEI. The CDR3 covers 13 residues. The CDR3 DNA is TGTGCCAGCAGTGAGGACAGGGAGCACATTCAGTACTTC. Translated: CASSEDREHIQYF.

There are a few counts of this clonotype. V usage is TRBV6-1 and J usage is TRBJ2-1; TRBD2 agrees at 10 bases. This CDR3 is 12 amino acids long. J gave up 15 bases and V 2 bases, and 4 bases lay outside the gene matches. The germline gives CDR1 MNHNS, CDR2 SASEGT. This CDR3 reads CASSERGLALFF. The CDR3 nucleotides are TGTGCCAGCAGTGAAAGGGGACTAGCGCTGTTCTTC.

This sequence joins TRBV9 and TRBJ1-2, with D perhaps matching TRBD1 (5 bases). From germline, CDR1 is SGDLS and CDR2 YYNGEE. V was pared by 3 bases and J by 8 bases, with 14 bases between. The CDR3 is 13 amino acids. The CDR3 loop is CASSGTGEKGYTF. The CDR3 nucleotides read TGTGCCAGCAGCGGCACAGGCGAAAAGGGCTACACCTTC.

Note on this clonotype: A single base separates this from a much larger clone, so it may be a read error. The chain carries TRBV15 and TRBJ2-1, with D possibly TRBD1 on 6 matching bases. Gene TRBJ2-7 matches the end of the DNA better, so the J call may be wrong. CDR3 length equals 14 residues. Germline CDR1 and CDR2: LNHNV and YYDKDF (reference sequence). DNA for the CDR3: TGTGCCACCAGCAGGAGGGGGTCCTACAATGAGCAGTACTTC. It codes for CATSRRGSYNEQYF.

This clonotype was picked up a small number of times. This rearrangement joins TRBV9 to TRBJ1-2; possibly TRBD1 for D (5 bases). V dropped 0 bases and J dropped 6 bases, with 18 bases sitting between them. Germline V gene sequence: CDR1 SGDLS, CDR2 YYNGEE. The CDR3 has 16 residues. DNA for the CDR3: TGTGCCAGCAGCGTAGACGGGACCCCCTTAGGGAATGGCTACACCTTC. As protein: CASSVDGTPLGNGYTF. Full variable domain (rest looked up from reference TRBV9 and TRBJ1-2): DSGVTQTPKHLITATGQRVTLRCSPRSGDLSVYWYQQSLDQGLQFLIQYYNGEERAKGNILERFSAQQFPDLHSELNLSSLELGDSALYFCASSVDGTPLGNGYTFGSGTRLTVV.

The chain links TRBV7-3 to TRBJ2-3; D is uncertain. With 3 bases removed from V and 2 bases from J, the gap between germline ends came to 6 bases. CDR1 and CDR2 from the germline V gene are SGHTA and FQGTGA. This CDR3 has 13 residues. The CDR3 here is CASSFTYTDTQYF. CDR3 coding DNA: TGTGCCAGCAGCTTCACCTACACAGATACGCAGTATTTT.

This clonotype was recorded a few times. V gene TRBV20-1 combines with J gene TRBJ1-1; weak D call: TRBD1 (5 bases). The CDR3 is made up of 17 amino acids. The germline V gene encodes CDR1 DFQATT and CDR2 SNEGSKA (reference sequence). Deletions cut 0 bases from V and 1 base from J, with 18 bases between. CDR3 sequence: CSARDQGRAAANTEAFF. In DNA form, the CDR3 reads TGCAGTGCTAGAGATCAGGGCAGGGCGGCCGCGAACACTGAAGCTTTCTTT.

This clonotype turned up a few times. The chain links TRBV7-6 to TRBJ2-1; 10 nucleotides agree with TRBD2. The germline CDR1 and CDR2 sequences are SGHVS and FNYEAQ. The CDR3 has 16 amino acids. Losses at the gene ends were 2 bases for V and 7 bases for J; bases not matched to a gene: 8. CDR3 DNA: TGTGCCAGCAGCTTATATGCGTCTAGCGGGAGAAATGAGCAGTTCTTC. Its protein product is CASSLYASSGRNEQFF.

The chain is built from TRBV6-2 or TRBV6-3 and TRBJ2-1; TRBD2 aligns across 10 bases. This CDR3 is 14 amino acids long. Germline V gene sequence: CDR1 MNHEY, CDR2 SVGEGT. V gave up 7 bases and J gave up 4 bases; unmatched junction bases: 4. The DNA for the CDR3 is TGTGCCAGCATGCGGACTAGCGGTTACAATGAGCAGTTCTTC. This gives the protein CASMRTSGYNEQFF.

The table lists this clonotype with a few counts. The chain joins TRBV5-5 to TRBJ2-7; D gene unclear. The CDR3 length is 14 residues. The germline V and J ends were trimmed by 4 bases and 3 bases, with 14 bases remaining between them. The germline V gene has CDR1 SGHKS and CDR2 YYEKEE (reference sequence). The CDR3 here is CASSTRHSSYEQYF. The DNA of the CDR3 is TGTGCCAGCAGCACCCGACACAGCAGCTACGAGCAGTACTTC. Variable domain in full (rest from reference TRBV5-5 and TRBJ2-7): DAGVTQSPTHLIKTRGQQVTLRCSPISGHKSVSWYQQVLGQGPQFIFQYYEKEERGRGNFPDRFSARQFPNYSSELNVNALLLGDSALYLCASSTRHSSYEQYFGPGTRLTVT.

V and J are TRBV6-6 and TRBJ2-7; 14 nucleotides match TRBD2. V lost 4 bases and J lost 6; bases outside the gene matches: 11. This CDR3 has 17 amino acids. Germline lookup yields CDR1 MNHNY and CDR2 SVGAGI (reference sequence). DNA of the CDR3: TGTGCCAGCAGTTCCCTAACCGGGACTAGCGGGAGATTCGAGCAGTACTTC. Translated: CASSSLTGTSGRFEQYF.

This clonotype was seen a single time. This sequence joins TRBV18 and TRBJ2-3; D may be TRBD2 (5 bases). The V gene's germline CDR1 is KGHSH and CDR2 LQKENI. The germline V and J ends were trimmed by 4 bases and 4 bases, with 15 bases remaining between them. This CDR3 has 15 residues. The CDR3 loop reads CASSLLLTGSDTQYF. The CDR3 DNA sequence: TGTGCCAGCTCACTACTACTAACGGGGTCAGATACGCAGTATTTT.